This T cell receptor beta chain derives from a study of blood T cell repertoires in COVID-19. Study context: The United States, Italy and Spain provided the acute and convalescent COVID-19 samples. T cells, B-cell-depleted T cells, or PBMCs supplied cDNA or gDNA.

The CDR3 covers 15 residues. Looked up from germline, CDR1 is MGHRA and CDR2 is YSYEKL. With 4 bases clipped from V and 11 bases from J, the junction kept 6 bases outside the gene matches. As handled by the study authors: Nucleated cell counts were estimated from reference gene primer amplification. The method was immunoSEQ multiplex PCR; TCRdb's version includes in-frame clones alone and lacks a portion of them. That table furnishes V, J and clone size, whereas the DNA furnished D and trimming. The table shows around 110,000 clones, with approximately 84% occurring only once. Sequenced material: peripheral blood. This chain links TRBV4-1 with TRBJ1-6; 12 nucleotides agree with TRBD1. The receptor was derived from a woman aged 60-75 years with acute or convalescent COVID-19. The CDR3 loop reads CASSLGTGGNPPLHF. The CDR3 DNA sequence: TGCGCCAGCAGCCTGGGGACAGGGGGCAATCCACCCCTCCACTTT.